Listed below are T cell receptor beta chains from one sample, sequenced in a study of Ad26.COV2.S vaccination and SARS-CoV-2 variants. This table comes from immunoSEQ multiplex PCR, and its TCRdb copy is limited to in-frame clones, with some not included. The sample contains under 500,000 clones, about 90% of which appear only once. The sample in question was peripheral blood, obtained in a trial of Ad26.COV2.S vaccine versus placebo. The receptors here all came from a person between 18 and 60 years old who received the Ad26.COV2.S COVID-19 vaccine or a placebo. The conserved cysteine and the conserved F or W are not part of the CDR3 here. Fields, in order: clone size, V gene, CDR3 protein. For some rows the clone size is stated as once, few or many, or as a class when expanded; others skip it.

.	TRBV6-1	ASSDLVGTYSYEQY
.	TRBV4-1	ASSHPRETQY
.	TRBV24-1	ATSDLQGTGIDTQY
.	TRBV5-4	ASRNPGGNTDTQY
.	TRBV12-3/TRBV12-4	ATGRGRETQY
.	TRBV6-5	AKPQGGLGYT
.	TRBV6-4	ASSDRQGQPQH
.	TRBV6-5	ASSQNLGGGY
once	TRBV30	AWSGGTNYGYT
.	TRBV6-2/TRBV6-3	ASSPGPTFDYSNQPQH
.	TRBV4-1	ASSLRLAGTYNEQF
.	TRBV6-5	ASRVIYWVDEKLF
.	TRBV9	ASSVVESNSPLH
.	TRBV27	ASSPTVSFVGEQY
.	TRBV19	ASSTLDRQNSPLH
.	TRBV4-1	ASSATGAGNIQY
.	TRBV19	ASSRQIYGNNEQF
.	TRBV27	ASTKSAGGWTEAF
once	TRBV19	ASSILQGGGQPQH
.	TRBV7-2	ASSLNPSDRGLYNSPLH
.	TRBV20-1	SASGQTVQPQH
.	TRBV12-3/TRBV12-4	ASSLARGDFRY
.	TRBV27	ASSLSLQIYEQY
once	TRBV18	ASSPGQGQETQY
.	TRBV6-6	ASTKLAGGFDEQF
.	TRBV4-2	ASSKASQAGTANSGANVLT
.	TRBV11-2	ASSTQGVGGASDTQY
.	TRBV7-8	ASSLDTEAF
.	TRBV20-1	SASLSPLAFNEQF
many	TRBV18	ASSTPGYGYT
once	TRBV2	ASSEGIYQGPNEQY
.	TRBV11-2	ASSFRGGWLAGETQY
.	TRBV13	ASSLRTSGGAGETQY
.	TRBV5-1	ASSLAPTGERNWNTEAF
many	TRBV18	ASSFQPGTDFYNEQF
.	TRBV9	ASSWGGAGNTIY
.	TRBV7-9	ASSLRQGETQY
.	TRBV30	AWRGARTLH
.	TRBV15	ATSRGVREAF
.	TRBV9	ASSPGPDTQY
.	TRBV4-1	ASSQPLGGGTEAF
.	TRBV7-2	ASSLAQGNSPLH
.	TRBV24-1	ATRGQGMNTEAF
.	TRBV5-1	ASSLGDYVELVEQY
.	TRBV6-2/TRBV6-3	ASSVGQGYGYT
.	TRBV4-3	ASSQVGLAGEQY
.	TRBV24-1	ATSDPVHNEQF
.	TRBV12-3/TRBV12-4	ASTLGGFYGYT
.	TRBV28	ASTGTEKFSNQPQH